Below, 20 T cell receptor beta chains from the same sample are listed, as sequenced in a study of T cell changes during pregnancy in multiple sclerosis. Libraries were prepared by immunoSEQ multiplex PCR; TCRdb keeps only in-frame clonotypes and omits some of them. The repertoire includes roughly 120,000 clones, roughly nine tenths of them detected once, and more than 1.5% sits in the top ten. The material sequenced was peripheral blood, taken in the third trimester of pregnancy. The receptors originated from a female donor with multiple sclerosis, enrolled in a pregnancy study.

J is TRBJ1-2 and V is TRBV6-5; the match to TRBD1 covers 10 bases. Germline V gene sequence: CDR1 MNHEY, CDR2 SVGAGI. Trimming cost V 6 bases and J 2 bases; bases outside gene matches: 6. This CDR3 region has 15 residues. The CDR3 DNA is TGTGCCAGCAGCCGCGGACAGGGGGTAAACTATGGCTACACCTTC. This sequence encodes CASSRGQGVNYGYTF.

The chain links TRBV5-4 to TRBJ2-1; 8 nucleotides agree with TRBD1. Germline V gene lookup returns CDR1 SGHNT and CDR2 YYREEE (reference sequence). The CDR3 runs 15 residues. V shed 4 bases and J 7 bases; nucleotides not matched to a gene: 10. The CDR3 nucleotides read TGTGCCAGCAGCCTAGGACAGGGAGGATGGAATGAGCAGTTCTTC. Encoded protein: CASSLGQGGWNEQFF.

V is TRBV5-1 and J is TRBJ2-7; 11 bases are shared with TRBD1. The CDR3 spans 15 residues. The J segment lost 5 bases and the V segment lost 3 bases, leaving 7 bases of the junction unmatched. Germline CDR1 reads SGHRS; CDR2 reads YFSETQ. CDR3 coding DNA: TGCGCCAGCAGCTCCGGACAGGGGGCAGTCGACGAGCAGTACTTC. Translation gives CASSSGQGAVDEQYF.

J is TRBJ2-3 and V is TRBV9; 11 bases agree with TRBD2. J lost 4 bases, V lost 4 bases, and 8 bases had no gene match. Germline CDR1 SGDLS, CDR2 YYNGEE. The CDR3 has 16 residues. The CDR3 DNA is TGTGCCAGCAGCCCACGACTAGCGGGGTGGTCAGATACGCAGTATTTT. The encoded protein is CASSPRLAGWSDTQYF.

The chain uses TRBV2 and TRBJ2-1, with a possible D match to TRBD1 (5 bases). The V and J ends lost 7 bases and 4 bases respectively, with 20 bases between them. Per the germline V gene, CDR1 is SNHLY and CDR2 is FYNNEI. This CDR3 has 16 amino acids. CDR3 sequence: CASTPRVRVSYNEQFF. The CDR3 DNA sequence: TGTGCCAGCACCCCAAGGGTCAGGGTGTCATACAATGAGCAGTTCTTC. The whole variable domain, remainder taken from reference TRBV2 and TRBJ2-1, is EPEVTQTPSHQVTQMGQEVILRCVPISNHLYFYWYRQILGQKVEFLVSFYNNEISEKSEIFDDQFSVERPDGSNFTLKIRSTKLEDSAMYFCASTPRVRVSYNEQFFGPGTRLTVL.

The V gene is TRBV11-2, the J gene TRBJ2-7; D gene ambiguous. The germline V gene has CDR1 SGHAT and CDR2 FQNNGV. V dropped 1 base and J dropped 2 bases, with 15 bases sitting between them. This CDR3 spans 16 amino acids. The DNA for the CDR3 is TGTGCCAGCAGCTTAGGGTTTCGGCAGGTTACCTACGAGCAGTACTTC. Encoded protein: CASSLGFRQVTYEQYF.

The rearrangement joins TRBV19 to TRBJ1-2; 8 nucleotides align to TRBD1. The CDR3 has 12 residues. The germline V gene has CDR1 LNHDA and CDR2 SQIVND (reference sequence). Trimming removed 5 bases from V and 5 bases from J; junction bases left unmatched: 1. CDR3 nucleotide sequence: TGTGCCAGTAGTGACAGGGGATATGGCTACACCTTC. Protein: CASSDRGYGYTF.

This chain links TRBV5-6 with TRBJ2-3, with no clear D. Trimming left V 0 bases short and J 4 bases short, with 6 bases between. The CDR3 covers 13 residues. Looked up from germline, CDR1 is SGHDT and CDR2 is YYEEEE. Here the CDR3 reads CASSLVWPDTQYF. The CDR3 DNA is TGTGCCAGCAGCTTGGTCTGGCCAGATACGCAGTATTTT. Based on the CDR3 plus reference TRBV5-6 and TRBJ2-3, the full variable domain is DAGVTQSPTHLIKTRGQQVTLRCSPKSGHDTVSWYQQALGQGPQFIFQYYEEEERQRGNFPDRFSGHQFPNYSSELNVNALLLGDSALYLCASSLVWPDTQYFGPGTRLTVL.

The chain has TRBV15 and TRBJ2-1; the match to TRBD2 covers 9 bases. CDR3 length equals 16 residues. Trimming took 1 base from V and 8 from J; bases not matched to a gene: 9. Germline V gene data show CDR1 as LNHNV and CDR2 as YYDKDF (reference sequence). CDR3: CATSRGGGGVLYEQFF. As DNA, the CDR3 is TGTGCCACCAGCAGAGGCGGCGGGGGGGTTCTTTATGAGCAGTTCTTC.

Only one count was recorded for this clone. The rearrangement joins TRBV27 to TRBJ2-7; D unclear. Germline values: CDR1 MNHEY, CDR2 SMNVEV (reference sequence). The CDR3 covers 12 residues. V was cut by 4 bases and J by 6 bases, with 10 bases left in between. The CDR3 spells CASSSPSSEQYF. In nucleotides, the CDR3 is TGTGCCAGCAGTTCCCCCTCTAGCGAGCAGTACTTC.

The DNA of the CDR3 is TGTGCCAGCACGACTAGCTGGGAGACCCAGTACTTC. It codes for CASTTSWETQYF. The chain carries TRBV2 and TRBJ2-5; 7 nucleotides agree with TRBD2. Per germline, CDR1 SNHLY and CDR2 FYNNEI. V trimming: 7 bases; J trimming: 5 bases; junction bases outside the gene matches: 4. The CDR3 sequence is 12 residues long.

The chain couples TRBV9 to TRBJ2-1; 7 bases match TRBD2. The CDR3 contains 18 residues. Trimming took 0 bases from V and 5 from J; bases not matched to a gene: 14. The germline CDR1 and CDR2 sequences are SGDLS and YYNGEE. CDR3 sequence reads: CASSVGPGGAGRNNEQFF. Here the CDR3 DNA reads TGTGCCAGCAGCGTAGGGCCGGGGGGAGCGGGTCGTAACAATGAGCAGTTCTTC.

The CDR3 spells CASSLRGSANEQFF. The CDR3 DNA follows: TGTGCCAGCAGCCTTCGGGGATCGGCAAATGAGCAGTTCTTC. This chain links TRBV9 with TRBJ2-1, with a possible D match to TRBD2 (5 bases). The CDR3 runs 14 residues. Looked up from germline, CDR1 is SGDLS and CDR2 is YYNGEE. Trimming removed 4 bases at V and 7 bases at J, with 15 bases between.

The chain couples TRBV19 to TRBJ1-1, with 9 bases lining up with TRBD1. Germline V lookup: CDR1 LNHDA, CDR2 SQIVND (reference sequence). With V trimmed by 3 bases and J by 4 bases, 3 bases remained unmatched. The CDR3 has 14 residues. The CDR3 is CASSMLTGGTEAFF. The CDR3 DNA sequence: TGTGCCAGTAGTATGCTGACAGGGGGCACTGAAGCTTTCTTT.

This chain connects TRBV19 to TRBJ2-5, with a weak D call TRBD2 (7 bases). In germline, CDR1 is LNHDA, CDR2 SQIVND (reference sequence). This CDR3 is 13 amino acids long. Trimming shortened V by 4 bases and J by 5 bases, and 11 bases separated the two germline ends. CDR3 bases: TGTGCCAGTAGTACAGGGGAGGGGGAGACCCAGTACTTC. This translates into CASSTGEGETQYF.

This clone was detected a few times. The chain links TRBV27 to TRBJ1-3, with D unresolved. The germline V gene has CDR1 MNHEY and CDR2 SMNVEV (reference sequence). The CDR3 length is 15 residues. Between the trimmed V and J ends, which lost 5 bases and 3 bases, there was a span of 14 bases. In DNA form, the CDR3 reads TGTGCCAGCAGTCCCCGCGGAGTAGTTGGAAACACCATATATTTT. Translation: CASSPRGVVGNTIYF.

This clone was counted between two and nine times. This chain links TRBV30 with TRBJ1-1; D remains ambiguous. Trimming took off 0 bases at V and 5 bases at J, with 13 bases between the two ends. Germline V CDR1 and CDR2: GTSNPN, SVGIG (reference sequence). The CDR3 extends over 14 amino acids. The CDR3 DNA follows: TGTGCCTGGAGTGTTCTGAGGGAAAATACTGAAGCTTTCTTT. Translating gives CAWSVLRENTEAFF.

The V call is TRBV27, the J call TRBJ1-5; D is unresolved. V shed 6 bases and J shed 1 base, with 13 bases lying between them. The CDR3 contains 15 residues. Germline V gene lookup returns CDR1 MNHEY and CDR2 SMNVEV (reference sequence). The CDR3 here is CASRSGRRSNQPQHF. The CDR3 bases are TGTGCCAGCAGGTCGGGGAGAAGGAGCAATCAGCCCCAGCATTTT.

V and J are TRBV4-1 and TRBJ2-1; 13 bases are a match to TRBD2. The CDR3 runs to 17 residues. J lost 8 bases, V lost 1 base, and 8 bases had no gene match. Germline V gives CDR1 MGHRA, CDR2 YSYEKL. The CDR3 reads CASSQGGLAGAADEQFF. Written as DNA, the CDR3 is TGCGCCAGCAGCCAAGGTGGACTAGCGGGAGCAGCGGATGAGCAGTTCTTC.

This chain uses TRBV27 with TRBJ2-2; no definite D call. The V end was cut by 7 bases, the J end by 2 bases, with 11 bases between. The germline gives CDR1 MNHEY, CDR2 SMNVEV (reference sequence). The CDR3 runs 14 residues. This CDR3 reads CASTQTGNTGELFF. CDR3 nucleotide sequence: TGTGCCAGCACCCAAACGGGTAACACCGGGGAGCTGTTTTTT.